This T cell receptor beta chain came from a study of blood T cells in healthy people across ages. Points on this clonotype: A much larger clone lies one base from this, so it may be a read error.

CDR1 and CDR2 (germline): SEHNR, FQNEAQ (reference sequence). The V gene end was trimmed by 5 bases and the J gene end by 10 bases; junction bases not matched to a gene: 15. There are 15 residues in the CDR3. A sample-barcoded 5' primer and a J-beta primer mix were used in a second PCR of roughly 6 to 12 cycles. Every cDNA was tagged by a template-switch adaptor with 12 random nucleotides. TCRdb analysed the 5' RACE reads with MiXCR anew, one entry per CDR3 protein. The data hold 650,000 to 700,000 distinct CDR3 sequences, with over 40% observed a single time. Sequenced: blood. The genes are TRBV7-9 and TRBJ2-7; TRBD2 aligns across 9 bases. This clonotype originated in a woman aged 80 or older in good health. CDR3 DNA sequence: TGTGCCAGCAGCAGAGTAGCGGGGGCTATAGAACGACAGTACTTC. Amino acid sequence: CASSRVAGAIERQYF. The complete variable domain, with remaining parts taken from reference TRBV7-9 and TRBJ2-7, reads DTGVSQNPRHKITKRGQNVTFRCDPISEHNRLYWYRQTLGQGPEFLTYFQNEAQLEKSRLLSDRFSAERPKGSFSTLEIQRTEQGDSAMYLCASSRVAGAIERQYFGPGTRLTVT.